The present T cell receptor beta chain was sequenced within a study of read filtering for tumor transcriptome and immune sequencing. V was shortened by 4 bases and J by 9 bases, with 16 bases between the two germline ends. There are 14 residues in the CDR3. Germline V gene sequence: CDR1 SGHAT, CDR2 FQNNGV. Overall study results and limits: Compared with RNA-seq, IR-seq gave much higher clonotype depth and reliability.

In its sample, this clonotype was seen a few times. What it recognizes is unknown. Molecular barcoded adaptors covering alpha/delta and beta/gamma chains were used on about 390 ng RNA. TCRdb called the reads again in MiXCR, with one record for every CDR3 protein. The sample carries around 41,000 distinct CDR3 sequences, 10% to 15% recorded once. The material sequenced was a population of CD138-negative cells sorted from bone marrow. The J gene is TRBJ2-1, the V gene TRBV11-2, with D hard to call. This sequence originates from a donor at least 40 years old with multiple myeloma. CDR3 protein: CASSSVRPRGEQFF. The CDR3 DNA follows: TGTGCCAGCAGCTCTGTTCGCCCCCGAGGTGAGCAGTTCTTC.